This TCR beta chain is drawn from a study of cytomegalovirus exposure and HLA in healthy donors. PCR used 60 Vbeta primers and 13 Jbeta primers. The method was immunoSEQ multiplex PCR; TCRdb's version includes in-frame clones alone and lacks a portion of them. The table records approximately 100,000 clones, 10% of them present only once. This CDR3 is 17 amino acids long. Germline loops: CDR1 SGHRS, CDR2 YFSETQ. Unmatched junction bases numbered 10, after V lost 4 bases and J lost 7 bases. In this sample, this clone turned up a few times. Sample: PBMCs. This TCR came from a man aged 35 to 55 in good health and CMV-seropositive. V gene TRBV5-1 combines with J gene TRBJ2-2; 13 positions match TRBD2. CDR3 sequence reads: CASSTGTSGTKGGELFF. As DNA, the CDR3 is TGCGCCAGCAGCACCGGGACTAGCGGGACTAAGGGCGGGGAGCTGTTTTTT.